Below, 23 T cell receptor beta chains from the same sample are listed, as sequenced in a study of blood T cell repertoires in COVID-19. Profiling relied on immunoSEQ multiplex PCR, and the TCRdb table lists in-frame clones only, not all of them. The sample yields 250,000 to 350,000 clones, 75% to 90% seen once. The material sequenced was peripheral blood. These receptors originate from a woman aged 45-65 years with COVID-19, enrolled during active disease.

This chain joins TRBV5-1 and TRBJ2-1, with 9 bases that match TRBD2. The CDR3 covers 17 residues. V was clipped by 1 base and J by 7 bases; unmatched bases: 12. Germline loops: CDR1 SGHRS, CDR2 YFSETQ. For the CDR3, the DNA is TGCGCCAGCAGCTTGACCCTGGGCGGGAGGGCCAGGAATGAGCAGTTCTTC. Its translation: CASSLTLGGRARNEQFF.

The rearrangement joins TRBV6-6 to TRBJ2-7, with D possibly TRBD2 on 6 matching bases. Germline loops: CDR1 MNHNY, CDR2 SVGAGI (reference sequence). Trimming removed 5 bases from V and 2 bases from J, with 13 bases in between. CDR3 length: 14 amino acids. The CDR3 DNA reads as TGTGCCAGCAGTAGGGGTAGCGGAACCTACGAGCAGTACTTC. This gives the protein CASSRGSGTYEQYF.

The chain employs TRBV11-3 and TRBJ1-1; D unresolved. V gave up 3 bases and J gave up 7 bases, with 12 bases separating them. This CDR3 spans 13 amino acids. The germline gives CDR1 SGHNT, CDR2 YENEEA. In DNA, the CDR3 is TGTGCCAGCAGCTTGGATCTGCGAGGTGAAGCTTTCTTT. This translates into CASSLDLRGEAFF. The whole variable domain, remainder taken from reference TRBV11-3 and TRBJ1-1, is EAGVVQSPRYKIIEKKQPVAFWCNPISGHNTLYWYLQNLGQGPELLIRYENEEAVDDSQLPKDRFSAERLKGVDSTLKIQPAELGDSAVYLCASSLDLRGEAFFGQGTRLTVV.

The J gene is TRBJ2-1, the V gene TRBV5-4, with a weak D call TRBD2 (6 bases). This CDR3 has 16 amino acids. The germline V gene has CDR1 SGHNT and CDR2 YYREEE (reference sequence). Trimming took 1 base from V and 5 from J, leaving 16 bases between them. CDR3 amino acids: CASSLSAQGLNNEQFF. The CDR3 DNA follows: TGTGCCAGCAGCTTGTCCGCCCAGGGACTTAACAATGAGCAGTTCTTC.

This chain joins TRBV7-9 and TRBJ2-5, with 9 bases matching TRBD1. V was pared by 6 bases and J by 5 bases, with 13 bases of the junction left unmatched. Germline CDR1 and CDR2: SEHNR and FQNEAQ (reference sequence). The CDR3 spans 16 residues. The CDR3: CASSHLYRGREETQYF. For the CDR3, the DNA is TGTGCCAGCAGTCACTTATACAGGGGGCGGGAGGAGACCCAGTACTTC.

The chain employs TRBV27 and TRBJ2-3; D is unclear. Germline V gene data show CDR1 as MNHEY and CDR2 as SMNVEV (reference sequence). The V end lost 0 bases, the J end lost 2 bases, and 6 bases lay between the germline ends. The CDR3 spans 14 residues. CDR3 residues: CASSLSILTDTQYF. The DNA of the CDR3 is TGTGCCAGCAGTTTATCAATCCTCACAGATACGCAGTATTTT.

The chain carries TRBV19 and TRBJ2-1; 10 bases match TRBD2. The CDR3 has 16 residues. V shed 5 bases, J shed 7 bases, and the junction held 11 bases outside the gene matches. Germline lookup yields CDR1 LNHDA and CDR2 SQIVND (reference sequence). CDR3 coding DNA: TGTGCCAGTAGTCCCCGGCTAGCGGGAGTAAGGAATGAGCAGTTCTTC. It specifies CASSPRLAGVRNEQFF.

The rearrangement links TRBV7-2 to TRBJ1-4; TRBD1 is a possible D gene (5 bases). V dropped 3 bases and J dropped 8 bases, with 13 bases sitting between them. Germline V gene sequence: CDR1 SGHTA, CDR2 FQGNSA. The CDR3 runs to 14 residues. The CDR3 loop is CASSFRGEEEKLFF. The CDR3, as DNA: TGTGCCAGCAGCTTTCGGGGGGAGGAAGAAAAACTGTTTTTT.

The chain links TRBV6-5 to TRBJ1-2; D remains ambiguous. The germline V gene encodes CDR1 MNHEY and CDR2 SVGAGI. This CDR3 spans 12 amino acids. V shed 6 bases and J shed 1 base, with 6 bases lying between them. The chain's CDR3 is CASRENNYGYTF. The CDR3 DNA reads TGTGCCAGCAGGGAGAATAACTATGGCTACACCTTC.

The V call is TRBV4-1, the J call TRBJ1-1; D uncertain. The V gene's germline CDR1 is MGHRA and CDR2 YSYEKL. The V gene lost 1 base and the J gene lost 1 base, with 7 bases spanning the gap. There are 14 residues in the CDR3. The CDR3 DNA sequence: TGCGCCAGCAGCCAAGTTCGGGGGAACACTGAAGCTTTCTTT. This gives the protein CASSQVRGNTEAFF.

V usage is TRBV6-6 and J usage is TRBJ2-7; 9 nucleotides agree with TRBD2. The junction had 6 bases not matched to a gene; V was cut back by 3 bases and J by 6 bases. The CDR3 runs 14 residues. Germline V gene lookup returns CDR1 MNHNY and CDR2 SVGAGI (reference sequence). The CDR3 sequence is CASSYDLAGSEQYF. For the CDR3, the DNA is TGTGCCAGCAGTTATGACCTAGCGGGAAGCGAGCAGTACTTC.

The rearrangement uses TRBV24-1 and TRBJ1-1, with D perhaps TRBD1 (6 bases). The CDR3 has 13 residues. V lost 4 bases, J lost 8 bases, and 13 bases lay in between. Germline CDR1 and CDR2: KGHDR and SFDVKD. CDR3 nucleotide sequence: TGTGCCACCAGTGAAGCGGGACAAAAAGAAGCTTTCTTT. Its translation is CATSEAGQKEAFF.

In this sample, this clone turned up a few times. This rearrangement joins TRBV9 to TRBJ2-5; the match to TRBD2 covers 12 bases. The CDR3 covers 16 residues. J was trimmed by 4 bases and V by 0 bases; bases with no gene match: 4. CDR1 and CDR2 (germline): SGDLS, YYNGEE. The CDR3 sequence: CASSVAPSGRGETQYF. DNA of the CDR3: TGTGCCAGCAGCGTAGCCCCTAGCGGGAGGGGAGAGACCCAGTACTTC.

This rearrangement joins TRBV5-6 to TRBJ2-5; D unclear. Germline values: CDR1 SGHDT, CDR2 YYEEEE. Trimming cost V 4 bases and J 5 bases, with 12 bases left between them. There are 13 residues in the CDR3. CDR3 DNA sequence: TGTGCCAGCAGCGTGGGGTTTCGGGAGACCCAGTACTTC. Encoded protein: CASSVGFRETQYF. The variable domain in full, completed from reference TRBV5-6 and TRBJ2-5, reads DAGVTQSPTHLIKTRGQQVTLRCSPKSGHDTVSWYQQALGQGPQFIFQYYEEEERQRGNFPDRFSGHQFPNYSSELNVNALLLGDSALYLCASSVGFRETQYFGPGTRLLVL.

This rearrangement joins TRBV7-2 to TRBJ2-1; 15 bases match TRBD2. Germline V gene lookup returns CDR1 SGHTA and CDR2 FQGNSA. Trimming took 5 bases from V and 0 from J; bases not matched to a gene: 5. The CDR3 is 18 residues long. CDR3: CASSPVGLAGGSYNEQFF. CDR3 DNA sequence: TGTGCCAGCAGCCCAGTGGGACTAGCGGGGGGCTCCTACAATGAGCAGTTCTTC. The full variable domain, rest sourced from reference TRBV7-2 and TRBJ2-1, is GAGVSQSPSNKVTEKGKDVELRCDPISGHTALYWYRQSLGQGLEFLIYFQGNSAPDKSGLPSDRFSAERTGGSVSTLTIQRTQQEDSAVYLCASSPVGLAGGSYNEQFFGPGTRLTVL.

The chain links TRBV6-5 to TRBJ2-7; maybe TRBD2 (5 bases). There are 13 residues in the CDR3. V gave up 6 bases and J gave up 2 bases, with 11 bases separating them. Germline V gene data show CDR1 as MNHEY and CDR2 as SVGAGI. The CDR3 DNA sequence: TGTGCCAGCAGCAACCCGGGGACCTACGAGCAGTACTTC. Protein sequence: CASSNPGTYEQYF.

The chain has TRBV29-1 and TRBJ1-2; 11 bases fit TRBD1. This CDR3 spans 13 amino acids. V was pared by 3 bases and J by 7 bases, with 4 bases of the junction left unmatched. Germline assignment: CDR1 SQVTM and CDR2 ANQGSEA. CDR3 protein: CSVEGQGGSGYTF. As DNA, the CDR3 is TGCAGCGTTGAGGGACAGGGGGGAAGTGGCTACACCTTC. The whole variable domain, filled in from reference TRBV29-1 and TRBJ1-2, reads SAVISQKPSRDICQRGTSLTIQCQVDSQVTMMFWYRQQPGQSLTLIATANQGSEATYESGFVIDKFPISRPNLTFSTLTVSNMSPEDSSIYLCSVEGQGGSGYTFGSGTRLTVV.

V gene TRBV6-6 combines with J gene TRBJ2-1, with 9 bases aligning to TRBD2. The junction had 11 bases not matched to a gene; V was cut back by 6 bases and J by 8 bases. The CDR3 covers 15 residues. Germline loops: CDR1 MNHNY, CDR2 SVGAGI (reference sequence). The CDR3 region has the DNA TGTGCCAGCAGACCTTTAGCGGGAGACAGTTATGAGCAGTTCTTC. It translates to CASRPLAGDSYEQFF.

About this clone: The sample contains more than one DNA sequence encoding this CDR3. The chain links TRBV3-1 (or the pseudogene TRBV3-2) to TRBJ1-1, with D unresolved. This CDR3 is 12 amino acids long. Per the germline V gene, CDR1 is LGHDT and CDR2 is YNNKEL (reference sequence). The germline V and J ends were trimmed by 4 bases and 0 bases, with 3 bases remaining between them. This CDR3 reads CASSRVNTEAFF. The CDR3 DNA sequence: TGTGCCAGCAGCCGAGTGAACACTGAAGCTTTCTTT.

The chain joins TRBV18 to TRBJ2-7, with D uncertain. V dropped 2 bases and J dropped 0 bases, with 8 bases sitting between them. The V gene's germline CDR1 is KGHSH and CDR2 LQKENI. CDR3 size: 14 residues. The CDR3 loop reads CASSPGTFSYEQYF. The CDR3 bases are TGTGCCAGCTCACCAGGCACCTTCTCCTACGAGCAGTACTTC.

A remark on this clone: Its ends do not fully match the called genes, so a read error is possible. This chain connects TRBV5-8 to TRBJ2-1; tentative D call: TRBD2 (6 bases). Germline CDR1 SGHTS, CDR2 YDEGEE. This CDR3 spans 16 amino acids. CDR3 bases: TGTGCCAGCAGGTTGGGAGGCTTCCGGGTCTACAATGAGCAGTTCTTC. Its translation is CASRLGGFRVYNEQFF.

V usage is TRBV2 and J usage is TRBJ1-2, with D possibly matching TRBD1 (6 bases). The CDR3 totals 14 residues. CDR1 and CDR2 (germline): SNHLY, FYNNEI. V lost 6 bases, J lost 6 bases, and 17 bases lay in between. The CDR3 sequence: CASRERPGDDGYTF. The CDR3 DNA reads TGTGCCAGCAGGGAGCGGCCAGGGGACGATGGCTACACCTTC. Filled out from reference TRBV2 and TRBJ1-2, the complete variable domain reads EPEVTQTPSHQVTQMGQEVILRCVPISNHLYFYWYRQILGQKVEFLVSFYNNEISEKSEIFDDQFSVERPDGSNFTLKIRSTKLEDSAMYFCASRERPGDDGYTFGSGTRLTVV.

This chain links TRBV9 with TRBJ2-2, with D possibly matching TRBD1 (7 bases). V gave up 5 bases and J gave up 1 base, with 24 bases separating them. The germline gives CDR1 SGDLS, CDR2 YYNGEE. The CDR3 is made up of 19 amino acids. The CDR3 loop reads CASRDRRLEFGQNTGELFF. The CDR3 DNA sequence: TGTGCCAGCAGGGACAGGAGACTAGAGTTCGGACAGAACACCGGGGAGCTGTTTTTT. Based on the CDR3 plus reference TRBV9 and TRBJ2-2, the full variable domain is DSGVTQTPKHLITATGQRVTLRCSPRSGDLSVYWYQQSLDQGLQFLIQYYNGEERAKGNILERFSAQQFPDLHSELNLSSLELGDSALYFCASRDRRLEFGQNTGELFFGEGSRLTVL.